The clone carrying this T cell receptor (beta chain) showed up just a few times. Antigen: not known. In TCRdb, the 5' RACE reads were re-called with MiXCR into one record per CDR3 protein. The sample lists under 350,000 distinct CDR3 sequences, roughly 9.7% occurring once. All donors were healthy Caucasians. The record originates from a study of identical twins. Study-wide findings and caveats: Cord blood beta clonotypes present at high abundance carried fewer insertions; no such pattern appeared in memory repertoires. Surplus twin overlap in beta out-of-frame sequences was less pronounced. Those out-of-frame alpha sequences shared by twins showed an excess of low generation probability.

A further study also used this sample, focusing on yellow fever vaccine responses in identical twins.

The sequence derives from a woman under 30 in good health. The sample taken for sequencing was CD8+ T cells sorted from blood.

CDR3 DNA sequence: TGTGCCAGCAGACCCCCAAAGGGACCAGTGGGGGCCAACGTCCTGACTTTC. It is translated as CASRPPKGPVGANVLTF. The chain joins TRBV6-1 to TRBJ2-6, with D tentatively TRBD1 or TRBD2 (5 bases each). CDR1 MNHNS and CDR2 SASEGT come from the germline V gene. The CDR3 is made up of 17 amino acids. V lost 6 bases and J lost 4, with 19 bases in between.